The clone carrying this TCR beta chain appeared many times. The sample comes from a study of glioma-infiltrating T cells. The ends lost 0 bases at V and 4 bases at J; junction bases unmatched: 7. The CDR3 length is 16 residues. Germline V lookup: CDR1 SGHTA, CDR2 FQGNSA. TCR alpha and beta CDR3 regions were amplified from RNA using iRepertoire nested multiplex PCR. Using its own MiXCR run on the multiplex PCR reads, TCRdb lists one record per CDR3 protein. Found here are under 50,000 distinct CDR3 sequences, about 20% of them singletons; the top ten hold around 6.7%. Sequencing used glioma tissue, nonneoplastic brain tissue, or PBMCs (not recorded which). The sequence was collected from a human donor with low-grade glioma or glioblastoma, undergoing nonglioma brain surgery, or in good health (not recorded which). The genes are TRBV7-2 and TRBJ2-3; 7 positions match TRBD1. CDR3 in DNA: TGTGCCAGCAGCTTAGCGACAGGGTTCGCTGCAGATACGCAGTATTTT. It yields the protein CASSLATGFAADTQYF.